The rows below give T cell receptor beta chains drawn from one sample of a study of T cell repertoires in cytomegalovirus infection. The antigens these receptors bind are not known. TCRdb redid the calling of the reads with MiXCR, one entry per CDR3 protein. The data hold roughly 730,000 distinct CDR3 sequences, with around a third observed a single time. The source was cultured PBMCs, collected from culture after CMV antigen stimulation. Every receptor here comes from a human donor in good health (CMV status not recorded). Some clones in this sample may be carry-over from other donors' samples. The CDR3 runs from the conserved cysteine through the conserved F or W. D genes are given only for firm matches. A clone size is listed for some rows: how often the clone was seen (once, few, many), or a class if it is expanded.

j_call v_call d_call clone_size cdr3_aa cdr3_nt
TRBJ2-1 TRBV7-2 TRBD1 many CASSQQGQSSYNEQFF TGTGCCAGCAGCCAACAGGGACAGAGCTCCTACAATGAGCAGTTCTTC
TRBJ2-2 TRBV19 - few CASSKLGQGNTGELFF TGTGCCAGTAGTAAGCTGGGGCAGGGGAACACCGGGGAGCTGTTTTTT
TRBJ1-1 TRBV7-9 - many CASSQTGNTEAFF TGTGCCAGCAGCCAGACTGGGAACACTGAAGCTTTCTTT
TRBJ1-1 TRBV6-5 - - CASSRTQGSAFF TGTGCCAGCAGTCGTACACAGGGAAGCGCTTTCTTT
TRBJ2-1 TRBV2 TRBD2 few CASRETSGDEQFF TGTGCCAGCAGGGAGACTAGCGGAGATGAGCAGTTCTTC
TRBJ2-7 TRBV6-2/TRBV6-3 - - CASRTESRGTRDEQYF TGTGCCAGCAGGACTGAAAGCAGGGGAACAAGGGACGAGCAGTACTTC
TRBJ2-2 TRBV19 - - CASTNTGELFF TGTGCCAGTACCAATACCGGGGAGCTGTTTTTT
TRBJ1-1 TRBV12-3/TRBV12-4 - - CASSFLGGAWLNTEAFF TGTGCCAGCAGTTTTCTGGGGGGTGCTTGGCTGAACACTGAAGCTTTCTTT
TRBJ1-2 TRBV19 TRBD1 - CASRLIWTGKAYGYTF TGTGCCAGTCGCCTTATCTGGACAGGGAAGGCCTATGGCTACACCTTC
TRBJ2-2 TRBV12-3/TRBV12-4 - few CASSFIDTGELFF TGTGCCAGCAGTTTTATTGACACCGGGGAGCTGTTTTTT
TRBJ1-5 TRBV7-2 - many CASSQGDYSNQPQHF TGTGCCAGCAGCCAAGGGGACTATAGCAATCAGCCCCAGCATTTT
TRBJ1-1 TRBV7-9 TRBD1 few CASSPPGGRAFF TGTGCCAGCAGCCCCCCAGGGGGGAGAGCTTTCTTT
TRBJ1-1 TRBV4-1 - once CASSGPPAPGQWNTEAFF TGCGCCAGCAGTGGGCCACCCGCCCCAGGACAGTGGAACACTGAAGCTTTCTTT
TRBJ2-7 TRBV7-2 - few CASSSRTPYEQYF TGTGCCAGCAGCTCCAGGACCCCGTACGAGCAGTACTTC
TRBJ1-1 TRBV7-9 - many CASSPQAGNTEAFF TGTGCCAGCAGCCCACAGGCGGGGAACACTGAAGCTTTCTTT
TRBJ2-7 TRBV12-3/TRBV12-4 TRBD2 few CASSLTSGSVSYEQYF TGTGCCAGCAGTTTGACTAGCGGGAGTGTATCCTACGAGCAGTACTTC
TRBJ2-7 TRBV6-1 TRBD1 few CASIPGTGSYEQYF TGTGCCAGCATACCCGGGACAGGTTCCTACGAGCAGTACTTC
TRBJ2-2 TRBV7-6 TRBD1 many CASSLGQGNTGELFF TGTGCCAGCAGCTTAGGACAGGGGAACACCGGGGAGCTGTTTTTT
TRBJ1-6 TRBV7-9 TRBD1 - CASSSKNPDRGVDSPLHF TGTGCCAGCAGCTCCAAGAACCCAGACAGGGGGGTTGATTCACCCCTCCACTTT
TRBJ2-7 TRBV7-2 TRBD1 - CASSHRTGYEQYF TGTGCCAGCAGCCATCGGACAGGGTACGAGCAGTACTTC
TRBJ2-1 TRBV12-3/TRBV12-4 - few CASSPPSGPSYNEQFF TGTGCCAGCAGTCCCCCAAGCGGACCCTCCTACAATGAGCAGTTCTTC
TRBJ2-7 TRBV7-2 - few CASSLIKGYEQYF TGTGCCAGCAGCTTAATTAAGGGATACGAGCAGTACTTC
TRBJ2-1 TRBV7-4 - - CASSTVDRRGNEQFF TGTGCCAGCAGCACAGTGGACAGGCGGGGCAATGAGCAGTTCTTC
TRBJ2-3 TRBV5-1 - - CASSFAGTRDTQYF TGCGCCAGCAGCTTCGCAGGAACCCGAGATACGCAGTATTTT
TRBJ2-3 TRBV20-1 TRBD2 - CSARESGSGGTDTQYF TGCAGTGCTAGAGAGAGCGGGAGTGGAGGTACAGATACGCAGTATTTT
TRBJ2-3 TRBV6-5 - - CASSHTDSTDTQYF TGTGCCAGCAGTCACACTGACAGTACAGATACGCAGTATTTT